These 27 T cell receptor beta chains originate from one sample sequenced in a study of cytomegalovirus exposure and HLA in healthy donors. Amplification used 60 Vbeta primers and 13 Jbeta primers. The repertoire was sequenced with immunoSEQ multiplex PCR; TCRdb's copy has only in-frame clones and lacks some. Of some 150,000 clones in the sample, around 70% were seen once. Sequenced input: PBMCs. Receptors originate from a man in his thirties or forties in good health and CMV-seronegative.

The rearrangement links TRBV29-1 to TRBJ2-3; 9 positions agree with TRBD1. CDR1 is SQVTM, CDR2 ANQGSEA, per germline. The junction had 5 bases not matched to a gene; V was cut back by 3 bases and J by 4 bases. The CDR3 totals 14 residues. The CDR3 loop reads CSVDGDRAPDTQYF. Here the CDR3 DNA reads TGCAGCGTTGACGGGGACAGGGCCCCAGATACGCAGTATTTT.

The chain combines TRBV7-2 with TRBJ2-2; 7 bases map to TRBD2. This CDR3 region has 18 residues. The V gene's germline CDR1 is SGHTA and CDR2 FQGNSA. Trimming cost V 4 bases and J 1 base; bases outside gene matches: 12. The CDR3 loop reads CASSSRGLAELNTGELFF. CDR3 in DNA: TGTGCCAGCAGCTCCCGCGGTCTAGCGGAGTTGAACACCGGGGAGCTGTTTTTT.

The chain carries TRBV7-2 and TRBJ1-1, with D unclear. The germline V and J ends were trimmed by 4 bases and 0 bases, with 6 bases remaining between them. Germline V CDR1 and CDR2: SGHTA, FQGNSA. The CDR3 contains 13 residues. CDR3 in amino acids: CASSSGMNTEAFF. CDR3 sequence (DNA): TGTGCCAGCAGCTCGGGTATGAACACTGAAGCTTTCTTT.

V is TRBV28 and J is TRBJ1-1, with 7 bases lining up with TRBD1. Germline values: CDR1 MDHEN, CDR2 SYDVKM. Trimming removed 3 bases from V and 8 bases from J; junction bases left unmatched: 6. CDR3 length: 13 residues. This CDR3 reads CASSFPQGGEAFF. CDR3 bases: TGTGCCAGCAGTTTCCCCCAGGGGGGCGAAGCTTTCTTT.

The J gene is TRBJ1-4, the V gene TRBV25-1; D may be TRBD1 (6 bases). There are 13 residues in the CDR3. Germline V gives CDR1 MGHDK, CDR2 SYGVNS. The V gene lost 6 bases and the J gene lost 7 bases, with 12 bases spanning the gap. CDR3 in amino acids: CASRLQGVEKLFF. CDR3 nucleotides: TGTGCCAGCAGATTACAGGGAGTTGAAAAACTGTTTTTT.

V gene TRBV7-2 combines with J gene TRBJ2-7, with 10 positions matching TRBD1. After removal of 1 base from V and 5 bases from J, the junction contained 2 bases not matched to a gene. Germline assignment: CDR1 SGHTA and CDR2 FQGNSA. This CDR3 is built from 14 residues. CDR3 residues: CASSLGDRGHEQYF. The CDR3 bases are TGTGCCAGCAGCTTAGGGGACAGGGGCCACGAGCAGTACTTC. Full variable domain (outside the CDR3, taken from reference TRBV7-2 and TRBJ2-7): GAGVSQSPSNKVTEKGKDVELRCDPISGHTALYWYRQSLGQGLEFLIYFQGNSAPDKSGLPSDRFSAERTGGSVSTLTIQRTQQEDSAVYLCASSLGDRGHEQYFGPGTRLTVT.

The table lists this clone with a few counts. V usage is TRBV2 and J usage is TRBJ1-6; D possibly corresponds to TRBD1 (6 bases). Trimming left V 1 base short and J 14 bases short, with 12 bases between. This CDR3 comprises 13 residues. CDR1 is SNHLY and CDR2 is FYNNEI in the germline V gene. In nucleotides, the CDR3 is TGTGCCAGCAGTGAAGGTGTGGGGGCTTCCCTCCACTTT. This encodes CASSEGVGASLHF.

This chain uses TRBV19 with TRBJ1-2; TRBD1 might be the D (5 bases). The CDR3 consists of 13 residues. The V end lost 7 bases, the J end lost 6 bases, and 15 bases lay between the germline ends. Germline V CDR1 and CDR2: LNHDA, SQIVND (reference sequence). The CDR3 loop reads CASTPVGGDGYTF. The CDR3 region has the DNA TGTGCCAGTACCCCCGTGGGAGGGGATGGCTACACCTTC. Filled out from reference TRBV19 and TRBJ1-2, the complete variable domain reads DGGITQSPKYLFRKEGQNVTLSCEQNLNHDAMYWYRQDPGQGLRLIYYSQIVNDFQKGDIAEGYSVSREKKESFPLTVTSAQKNPTAFYLCASTPVGGDGYTFGSGTRLTVV.

The chain combines TRBV7-2 with TRBJ1-2; D remains ambiguous. CDR3 length: 13 residues. Germline CDR1 SGHTA, CDR2 FQGNSA. Deletions cut 0 bases from V and 4 bases from J, with 6 bases between. The DNA of the CDR3 is TGTGCCAGCAGCTTAGCCCCCTCCTATGGCTACACCTTC. It specifies CASSLAPSYGYTF.

The chain carries TRBV5-4 and TRBJ2-5, with D perhaps matching TRBD2 (6 bases). CDR1 and CDR2 (germline): SGHNT, YYREEE (reference sequence). The CDR3 is 13 amino acids. The V and J ends lost 4 bases and 5 bases respectively, with 12 bases between them. In DNA, the CDR3 is TGTGCCAGCAGCCCTGTTGGGGGGGAGACCCAGTACTTC. Its protein product is CASSPVGGETQYF.

The V and J genes are TRBV5-1 and TRBJ1-2; D call uncertain. Trimming removed 0 bases from V and 2 bases from J, with 11 bases in between. This CDR3 contains 15 residues. Looked up from germline, CDR1 is SGHRS and CDR2 is YFSETQ. CDR3 amino acids: CASSLGEVRNYGYTF. The CDR3 DNA sequence: TGCGCCAGCAGCTTGGGGGAGGTTCGCAACTATGGCTACACCTTC. The complete variable domain, with remaining parts taken from reference TRBV5-1 and TRBJ1-2, reads KAGVTQTPRYLIKTRGQQVTLSCSPISGHRSVSWYQQTPGQGLQFLFEYFSETQRNKGNFPGRFSGRQFSNSRSEMNVSTLELGDSALYLCASSLGEVRNYGYTFGSGTRLTVV.

The V and J genes are TRBV2 and TRBJ2-1; the match to TRBD1 covers 12 bases. In germline, CDR1 is SNHLY, CDR2 FYNNEI. The CDR3 has 15 residues. With V trimmed by 6 bases and J by 7 bases, 7 bases remained unmatched. As DNA, the CDR3 is TGTGCCAGCAGACCCGGGACAGGGGGCATGAATGAGCAGTTCTTC. Its translation is CASRPGTGGMNEQFF.

This chain links TRBV7-2 with TRBJ2-7, with D tentatively TRBD1 (6 bases). This CDR3 region has 15 residues. Per the germline V gene, CDR1 is SGHTA and CDR2 is FQGNSA. Trimming shortened V by 4 bases and J by 3 bases, and 16 bases separated the two germline ends. CDR3 DNA: TGTGCCAGCAGCTCGGGCAGGGGACCCAGCTACGAGCAGTACTTC. This sequence encodes CASSSGRGPSYEQYF.

The rearrangement links TRBV14 to TRBJ2-7; the D gene is possibly TRBD1 (6 bases). Per germline, CDR1 SGHDN and CDR2 FVKESK. The CDR3 consists of 13 residues. Trimming shortened V by 4 bases and J by 4 bases, and 11 bases separated the two germline ends. This CDR3 reads CASSPGQIYEQYF. Here the CDR3 DNA reads TGTGCCAGCAGCCCCGGACAGATATACGAGCAGTACTTC. Based on the CDR3 plus reference TRBV14 and TRBJ2-7, the full variable domain is EAGVTQFPSHSVIEKGQTVTLRCDPISGHDNLYWYRRVMGKEIKFLLHFVKESKQDESGMPNNRFLAERTGGTYSTLKVQPAELEDSGVYFCASSPGQIYEQYFGPGTRLTVT.

This chain uses TRBV7-9 with TRBJ1-4; 8 nucleotides line up with TRBD1. The junction had 7 bases not matched to a gene; V was cut back by 8 bases and J by 8 bases. Germline values: CDR1 SEHNR, CDR2 FQNEAQ (reference sequence). This CDR3 region has 13 residues. CDR3 region: CASGPGQGEKLFF. CDR3 DNA: TGTGCCAGCGGCCCTGGACAGGGCGAAAAACTGTTTTTT.

The chain joins TRBV7-8 to TRBJ2-7; tentatively, D is TRBD2 (7 bases). The germline V and J ends were trimmed by 6 bases and 3 bases, with 27 bases remaining between them. CDR1 is SGHVS, CDR2 FQNEAQ, per germline. There are 18 residues in the CDR3. CDR3 region: CASRGGHQRTDGHYEQYF. The CDR3 bases are TGTGCCAGCAGGGGGGGGCACCAAAGGACAGATGGACACTACGAGCAGTACTTC.

J is TRBJ2-7 and V is TRBV5-1, with TRBD1 matching over 8 bases. V was pared by 0 bases and J by 6 bases, with 8 bases of the junction left unmatched. The germline CDR1 and CDR2 sequences are SGHRS and YFSETQ. This CDR3 spans 15 amino acids. The CDR3 reads CASSLGFDDRGEQYF. The DNA for the CDR3 is TGCGCCAGCAGCTTGGGGTTCGATGACAGGGGCGAGCAGTACTTC.

This chain connects TRBV9 to TRBJ1-2, with TRBD1 matching 7 bases. The CDR3 totals 14 residues. Germline CDR1 and CDR2: SGDLS and YYNGEE. V lost 4 bases to trimming and J lost 0 bases; unmatched junction nucleotides: 3. The CDR3 DNA sequence: TGTGCCAGCAGCACTGGGACAGCTAACTATGGCTACACCTTC. Translated, it gives CASSTGTANYGYTF. Using reference TRBV9 and TRBJ1-2 for the parts outside the CDR3, the full variable domain is DSGVTQTPKHLITATGQRVTLRCSPRSGDLSVYWYQQSLDQGLQFLIQYYNGEERAKGNILERFSAQQFPDLHSELNLSSLELGDSALYFCASSTGTANYGYTFGSGTRLTVV.

This chain connects TRBV28 to TRBJ1-2; D unclear. In germline, CDR1 is MDHEN, CDR2 SYDVKM. V was cut by 2 bases and J by 3 bases, with 7 bases left in between. The CDR3 spans 13 residues. DNA of the CDR3: TGTGCCAGCAGTTTACGGGATTACTATGGCTACACCTTC. Translating gives CASSLRDYYGYTF.

This clone was seen a handful of times. This sequence joins TRBV19 and TRBJ2-1, with D hard to call. CDR3 size: 14 residues. Trimming cost V 7 bases and J 0 bases, with 10 bases left between them. The germline gives CDR1 LNHDA, CDR2 SQIVND (reference sequence). The CDR3 here is CASKRAFSYNEQFF. CDR3 nucleotides: TGTGCCAGTAAGCGCGCTTTCTCCTACAATGAGCAGTTCTTC.

This clone occurred a few times. The rearrangement joins TRBV6-1 to TRBJ2-5; tentative D call: TRBD2 (5 bases). In germline, CDR1 is MNHNS, CDR2 SASEGT. This CDR3 contains 13 residues. The germline V and J ends were trimmed by 3 bases and 4 bases, with 9 bases remaining between them. CDR3 bases: TGTGCCAGCAGTGATGTACTAGTAGAGACCCAGTACTTC. Translating gives CASSDVLVETQYF.

The chain carries TRBV5-4 and TRBJ2-1; 15 bases agree with TRBD2. From germline, CDR1 is SGHNT and CDR2 YYREEE (reference sequence). The CDR3 is 17 residues long. V was pared by 0 bases and J by 6 bases, with 4 bases of the junction left unmatched. CDR3 protein: CASSLGGTSGGRNEQFF. CDR3 DNA: TGTGCCAGCAGCTTGGGAGGGACTAGCGGGGGGCGCAATGAGCAGTTCTTC.

The chain combines TRBV7-7 with TRBJ2-2; D might be TRBD2 (5 bases). The germline V gene has CDR1 SSHAT and CDR2 FNYEAQ (reference sequence). This CDR3 has 13 amino acids. Trimming left V 5 bases short and J 4 bases short, with 8 bases between. The CDR3 sequence: CASSRDFTGELFF. In DNA, the CDR3 is TGTGCCAGCAGCCGGGATTTCACCGGGGAGCTGTTTTTT.

CDR3 bases: TGTGCCAGCAGCTTAGCTAGCGGGGGCTTCAATGAGCAGTTCTTC. Translating it yields CASSLASGGFNEQFF. The chain is built from TRBV7-2 and TRBJ2-1; 9 bases fit TRBD2. Germline V lookup: CDR1 SGHTA, CDR2 FQGNSA. V lost 0 bases, J lost 6 bases, and 3 bases stayed unmatched. The CDR3 sequence is 15 residues long.

The V and J genes are TRBV5-5 and TRBJ2-2; D may be TRBD2 (5 bases). The length of the CDR3 is 16 residues. Deletions cut 3 bases from V and 0 bases from J, with 12 bases between. Germline V CDR1 and CDR2: SGHKS, YYEKEE (reference sequence). Here the CDR3 DNA reads TGTGCCAGCAGCTCGACTACATTCGCGAACACCGGGGAGCTGTTTTTT. Amino acids: CASSSTTFANTGELFF.

The chain carries TRBV4-2 and TRBJ1-2; 9 positions agree with TRBD1. Germline V gives CDR1 LGHNA, CDR2 YNFKEQ. The V segment lost 3 bases and the J segment 2 bases; nucleotides outside the gene matches: 4. The CDR3 extends over 15 amino acids. The CDR3 protein is CASSHRDRVNYGYTF. CDR3 DNA sequence: TGTGCCAGCAGCCACCGGGACAGGGTAAACTATGGCTACACCTTC.

The chain has TRBV5-1 and TRBJ2-3, with D perhaps TRBD1 (6 bases). The length of the CDR3 is 15 residues. Trimming left V 0 bases short and J 4 bases short, with 12 bases between. Germline V gives CDR1 SGHRS, CDR2 YFSETQ. This CDR3 reads CASSLVGWGPDTQYF. The CDR3 coding sequence is TGCGCCAGCAGCTTGGTGGGGTGGGGGCCAGATACGCAGTATTTT.